Sequencing of this T cell receptor (beta chain) was carried out in a study of blood T cell repertoires in COVID-19 (dated by TCRdb to 2020 to 2022). About the full investigation: The collaborator samples originated in the United States, Italy and Spain and spanned the acute and convalescent phases of COVID-19. Nearly every sample came with metadata listing a de-identified subject ID, COVID-19 status, age in years and sex. The prospective study material was composed of cDNA or gDNA derived from T cells, B-cell-depleted T cells, or PBMCs. Where available, HLA class I and class II types were taken from metadata supplied by the sample provider and were not determined by assay-based typing. Samples came from the ongoing ImmuneRACE study (first 160 participants) plus 1,254 subjects from 6 global collaborators. Deeply sampled blood TCRbeta repertoires from subjects exposed to, actively infected with, or recovered from COVID-19 were included in the dataset. The repertoires were released in a freely available public database meant as a resource for research on the immune response to SARS-CoV-2.

Results the study describes overall, beyond this receptor: How much clinical and demographic metadata was included differed by source and by participant, and the metadata was provided uncurated.

Whole blood was collected in K2EDTA tubes by collaborating institutions according to the institutions' own protocols. For TCRbeta analysis, collaborator samples were shipped as frozen whole blood, as isolated PBMCs, or as DNA extracted from either sample type. Turning to this clone: The clone's antigen remains unknown. Per-base qualities were not stored, and no clone one base away is much larger.

TCRbeta CDR3 regions were amplified from genomic DNA by means of the immunoSEQ Assay, a bias-controlled multiplex PCR. On the study's bioinformatics: Within the assay, amplification of reference gene primers was used to estimate how many nucleated cells each sample contained. To quantify the absolute abundance of each unique TCRbeta CDR3 rearrangement, sequence reads were collapsed and filtered. For each sample, productive Simpson clonality was calculated as the square root of Simpson's diversity index over productive rearrangements. What TCRdb holds here is the immuneACCESS table cut down to in-frame rearrangements. Part of the clones is not present; checked against another copy, under half of the missing clones reflect an unresolved V gene, and the others are unexplained. The DNA gave D and trimming, while V, J and clone size come from that table. Present in this sample are some 90,000 clones, approximately 80% of which were seen just once. Clones ranked in the top ten supply about 9.3% of the sample.

After removal of 1 base from V and 4 bases from J, the junction retains 4 bases not matched to a gene. Reading the germline V gene gives CDR1 MGHRA and CDR2 YSYEKL. The CDR3 spans 16 residues, from the cysteine through the phenylalanine. Here the CDR3 DNA is all that survives: 48 bases in frame from base 1. The chain employs TRBV4-1 and TRBJ2-2; TRBD2 matches 9 bases in the middle. The source is a woman in her 70s with acute or convalescent COVID-19. The sequenced sample was peripheral blood. The sequenced DNA: TGCGCCAGCAGCCAAGTCCAAGCGGGGGGCACCGGGGAGCTGTTTTTT. The translation is CASSQVQAGGTGELFF.